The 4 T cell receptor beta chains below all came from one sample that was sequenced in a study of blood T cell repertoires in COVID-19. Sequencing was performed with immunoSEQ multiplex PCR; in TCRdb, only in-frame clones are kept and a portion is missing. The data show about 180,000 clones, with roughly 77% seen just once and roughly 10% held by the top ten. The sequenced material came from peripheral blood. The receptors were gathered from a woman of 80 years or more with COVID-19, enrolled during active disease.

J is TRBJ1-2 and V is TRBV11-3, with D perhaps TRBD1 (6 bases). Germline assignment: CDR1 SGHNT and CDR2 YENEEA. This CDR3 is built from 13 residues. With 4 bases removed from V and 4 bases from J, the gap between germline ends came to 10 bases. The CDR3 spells CASSSGAGYGYTF. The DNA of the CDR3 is TGTGCCAGCAGCTCAGGGGCCGGCTATGGCTACACCTTC.

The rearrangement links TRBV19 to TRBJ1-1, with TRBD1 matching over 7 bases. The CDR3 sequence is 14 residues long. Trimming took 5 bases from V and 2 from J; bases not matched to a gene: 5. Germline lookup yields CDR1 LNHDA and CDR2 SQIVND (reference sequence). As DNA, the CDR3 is TGTGCCAGTAGTGGGGGGACAGTAAACACTGAAGCTTTCTTT. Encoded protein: CASSGGTVNTEAFF.

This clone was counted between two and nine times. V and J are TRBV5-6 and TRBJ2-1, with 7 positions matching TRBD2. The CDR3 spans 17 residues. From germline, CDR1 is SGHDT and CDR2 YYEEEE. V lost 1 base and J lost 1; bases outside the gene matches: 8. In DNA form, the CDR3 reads TGTGCCAGCAGCTTGAATGGGGAGGGGCCGTCCTACAATGAGCAGTTCTTC. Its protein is CASSLNGEGPSYNEQFF.

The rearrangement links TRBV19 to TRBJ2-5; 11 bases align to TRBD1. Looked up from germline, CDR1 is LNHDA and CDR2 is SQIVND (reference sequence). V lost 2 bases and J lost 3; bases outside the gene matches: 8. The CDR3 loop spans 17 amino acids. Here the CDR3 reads CASSILGQGARKETQYF. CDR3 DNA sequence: TGTGCCAGTAGTATACTCGGACAGGGGGCGAGGAAAGAGACCCAGTACTTC.